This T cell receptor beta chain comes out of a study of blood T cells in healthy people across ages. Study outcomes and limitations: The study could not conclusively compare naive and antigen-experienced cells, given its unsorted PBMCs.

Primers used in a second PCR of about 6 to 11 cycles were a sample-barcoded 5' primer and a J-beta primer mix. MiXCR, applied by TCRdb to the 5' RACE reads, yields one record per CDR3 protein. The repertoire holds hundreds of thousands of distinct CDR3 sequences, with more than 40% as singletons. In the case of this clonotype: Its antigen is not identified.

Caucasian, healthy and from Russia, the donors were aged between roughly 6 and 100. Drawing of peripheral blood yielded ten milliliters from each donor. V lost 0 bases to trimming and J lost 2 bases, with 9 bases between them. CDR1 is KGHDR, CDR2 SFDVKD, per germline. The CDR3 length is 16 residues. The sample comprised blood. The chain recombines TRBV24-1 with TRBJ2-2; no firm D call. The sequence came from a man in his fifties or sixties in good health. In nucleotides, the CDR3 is TGTGCCACCAGTGATTTGAAGCAGGCCAACACCGGGGAGCTGTTTTTT. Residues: CATSDLKQANTGELFF.